The 5 T cell receptor beta chains in this list originate from one sample, sequenced in a study of CXCR3-negative and CXCR3-positive naive CD8 T cells. Through 5' RACE with UMI labels, the TRB cDNA libraries were prepared. TCRdb reanalyzed the 5' RACE reads and collapses them to one entry per CDR3 protein, without DNA. The specimen's table records some 61,000 distinct CDR3 sequences. Material for sequencing was naive CXCR3- CD8+ T cells from blood. Subset indicated: CD45RO-CCR7+CD27+CD95- naive CD8+ T cells lacking CXCR3 (TNR3-). The receptors were gathered from a human donor in good health. Some clones in this sample may be carry-over from other donors' samples.

V and J are TRBV15 and TRBJ2-3; checking the TCRdb D call of TRBD1 is not possible without DNA. Germline loops: CDR1 LNHNV, CDR2 YYDKDF (reference sequence). The CDR3 has 14 amino acids. The CDR3 here is CATSDLGNTDTQYF.

The chain couples TRBV29-1 to TRBJ2-2. Germline V gene lookup returns CDR1 SQVTM and CDR2 ANQGSEA. The CDR3 totals 12 residues. CDR3 region: CSVVRGTGELFF.

The V and J genes are TRBV15 and TRBJ1-3; TCRdb designates TRBD1, a call that cannot be tested without DNA. There are 13 residues in the CDR3. Germline V gives CDR1 LNHNV, CDR2 YYDKDF (reference sequence). CDR3 protein: CATKGTPGNTIYF.

The CDR3 sequence is CSVRDLSQDYGYTF. The V gene is TRBV29-1, the J gene TRBJ1-2; there is no DNA to check the TCRdb D call of TRBD1. Germline CDR1 and CDR2: SQVTM and ANQGSEA. The CDR3 is 14 amino acids.

The J gene is TRBJ2-3, the V gene TRBV7-2; no DNA is available, so the TRBD2 call from TCRdb remains unchecked. The CDR3 has 17 residues. Germline values: CDR1 SGHTA, CDR2 FQGNSA. The CDR3 loop is CASSLGLAGPHTDTQYF.